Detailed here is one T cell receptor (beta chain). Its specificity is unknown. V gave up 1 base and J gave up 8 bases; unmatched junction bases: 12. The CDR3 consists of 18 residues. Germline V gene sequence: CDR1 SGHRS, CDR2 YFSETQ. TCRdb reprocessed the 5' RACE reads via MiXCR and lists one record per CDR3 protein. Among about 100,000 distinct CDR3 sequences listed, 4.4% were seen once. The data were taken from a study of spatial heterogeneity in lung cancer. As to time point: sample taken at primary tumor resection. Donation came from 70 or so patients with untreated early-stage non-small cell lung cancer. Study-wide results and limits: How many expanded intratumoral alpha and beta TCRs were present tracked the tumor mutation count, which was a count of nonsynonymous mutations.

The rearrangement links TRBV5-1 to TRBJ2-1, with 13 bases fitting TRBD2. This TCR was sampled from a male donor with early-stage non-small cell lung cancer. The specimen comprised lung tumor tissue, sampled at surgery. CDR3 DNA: TGCGCCAGCAGCTTGTCCGCCTCAGGACTAGCGGGAGTGGATGAGCAGTTCTTC. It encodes CASSLSASGLAGVDEQFF.